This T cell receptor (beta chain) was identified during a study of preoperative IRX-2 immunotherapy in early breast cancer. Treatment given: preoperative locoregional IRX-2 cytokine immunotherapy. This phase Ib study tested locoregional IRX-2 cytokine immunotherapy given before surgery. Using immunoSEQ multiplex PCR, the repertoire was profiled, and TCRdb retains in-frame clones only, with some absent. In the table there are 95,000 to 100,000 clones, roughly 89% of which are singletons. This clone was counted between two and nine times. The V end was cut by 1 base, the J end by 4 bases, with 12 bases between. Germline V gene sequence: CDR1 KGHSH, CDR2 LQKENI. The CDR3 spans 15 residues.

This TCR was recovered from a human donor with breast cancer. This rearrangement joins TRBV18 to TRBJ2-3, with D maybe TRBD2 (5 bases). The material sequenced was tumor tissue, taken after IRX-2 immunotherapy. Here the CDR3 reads CASSPRHPGADTQYF. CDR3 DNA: TGTGCCAGCTCACCACGACACCCCGGGGCAGATACGCAGTATTTT.